The rows below give T cell receptor beta chains drawn from one sample of a study of cytomegalovirus exposure and HLA in healthy donors. Clones were read by immunoSEQ multiplex PCR, and TCRdb kept only the in-frame ones, dropping some. This table holds some 140,000 clones, 65% to 80% found once. The sequencing sample was made of PBMCs. All receptors come from a male donor in good health and CMV-seropositive. The CDR3 runs from the conserved cysteine through the conserved F or W. The D gene is left open where the match is weak. Some rows have no size entry. The others give once, few or many, or a class for an expanded clone.

V	D	J	size	CDR3	DNA
TRBV28	.	TRBJ2-1	.	CASSIFRGSYNEQFF	TGTGCCAGCAGTATTTTCCGGGGCTCCTACAATGAGCAGTTCTTC
TRBV29-1	.	TRBJ2-7	.	CSVWGGDWDEQYF	TGCAGCGTCTGGGGCGGGGACTGGGACGAGCAGTACTTC
TRBV2	TRBD1	TRBJ1-5	.	CASSIYRDSDYSNQPQHF	TGTGCCAGCAGTATATACCGGGACAGCGATTATAGCAATCAGCCCCAGCATTTT
TRBV2	.	TRBJ1-1	.	CASSEGRNTEAFF	TGTGCCAGCAGTGAAGGTAGGAACACTGAAGCTTTCTTT
TRBV13	TRBD1	TRBJ2-7	.	CASSWGQGPAYEQYF	TGTGCCAGCAGCTGGGGACAGGGGCCGGCCTACGAGCAGTACTTC
TRBV6-5	.	TRBJ1-6	.	CASSYSDSPPSPLHF	TGTGCCAGCAGTTACTCGGACAGTCCCCCTTCACCCCTCCACTTT
TRBV5-6	.	TRBJ1-1	.	CASSLVRAWNTEAFF	TGTGCCAGCAGCTTGGTGAGGGCTTGGAACACTGAAGCTTTCTTT
TRBV7-2	TRBD1	TRBJ2-7	once	CASSALPRDRGRGQYF	TGTGCCAGCAGCGCACTCCCCCGGGACAGGGGGCGGGGGCAGTACTTC
TRBV7-8	TRBD1	TRBJ1-6	.	CASSSRGQDSYNSPLHF	TGTGCCAGCAGCTCCAGGGGGCAGGACTCTTATAATTCACCCCTCCACTTT
TRBV19	.	TRBJ1-2	.	CASSVPRNGYTF	TGTGCCAGTAGCGTCCCGAGGAATGGCTACACCTTC